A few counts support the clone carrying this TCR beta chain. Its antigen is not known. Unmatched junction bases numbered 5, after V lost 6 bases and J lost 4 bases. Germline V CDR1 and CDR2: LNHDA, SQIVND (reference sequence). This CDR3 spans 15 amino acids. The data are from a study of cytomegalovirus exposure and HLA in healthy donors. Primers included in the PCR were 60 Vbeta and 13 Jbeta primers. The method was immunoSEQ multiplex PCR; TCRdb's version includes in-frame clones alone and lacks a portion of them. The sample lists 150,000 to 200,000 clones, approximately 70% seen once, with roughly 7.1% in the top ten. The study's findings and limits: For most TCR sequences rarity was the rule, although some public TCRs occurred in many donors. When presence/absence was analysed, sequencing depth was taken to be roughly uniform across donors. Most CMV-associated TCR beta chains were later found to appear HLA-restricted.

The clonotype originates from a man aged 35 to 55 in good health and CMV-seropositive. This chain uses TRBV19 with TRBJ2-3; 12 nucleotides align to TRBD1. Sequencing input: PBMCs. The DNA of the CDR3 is TGTGCCAGTAGCTCCGGGACAGGGGGCCCAGATACGCAGTATTTT. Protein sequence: CASSSGTGGPDTQYF.